This TCR beta chain was recovered during a study of blood T cell repertoires in COVID-19. Study-wide context: The study drew acute and convalescent COVID-19 samples from the United States, Italy and Spain. Sources were T cells, B-cell-depleted T cells, or PBMCs; the material itself was cDNA or gDNA.

This CDR3 contains 17 residues. V dropped 6 bases and J dropped 7 bases, with 27 bases sitting between them. In germline, CDR1 is MNHEY, CDR2 SMNVEV (reference sequence). Original processing notes: Estimation of nucleated cell counts was performed using reference gene primer amplification. Repertoires were generated with immunoSEQ multiplex PCR, while TCRdb's copy carries only in-frame clones and drops some. V and J calls and clone size are those listed in that table; D and trimming were worked out from the DNA. Here the sample spans more than 75,000 clones, almost 90% being singletons. Sequences were obtained from peripheral blood. The sequence was collected from a woman in her 70s with acute or convalescent COVID-19. The chain carries TRBV27 and TRBJ1-2; D perhaps matches TRBD1 (5 bases). The CDR3 sequence is CASSLAWGGSGFSGYTF. The CDR3 DNA is TGTGCCAGCAGCCTGGCGTGGGGGGGGTCAGGGTTTAGTGGCTACACCTTC.